A single sample is the source of the 28 T cell receptor beta chains below, sequenced in a study of T cells after yellow fever vaccination. Via MiXCR, TCRdb re-called the 5' RACE reads, giving one row per CDR3 protein. The repertoire holds around 230,000 distinct CDR3 sequences, with 6% to 8% as singletons. The starting material was CD4+ T cells sorted from PBMCs, obtained on the day of the yellow fever booster vaccination. The origin of the receptors is a man aged 25 to 40 who received the YFV17D yellow fever vaccine.

In this sample, this clonotype turned up many times. The chain uses TRBV4-3 and TRBJ2-1, with 8 nucleotides matching TRBD2. Germline loops: CDR1 LGHNA, CDR2 YSLEER. Trimming took 0 bases from V and 7 from J; bases not matched to a gene: 8. The CDR3 is 16 amino acids. CDR3 DNA: TGCGCCAGCAGCCAAGATGGGCTAGCGGGCCCAAATGAGCAGTTCTTC. It encodes CASSQDGLAGPNEQFF.

The CDR3 DNA follows: TGCGCCAGCAGCTTGACCCCTGCGACAGGAGCCAGCTCCTACGAGCAGTACTTC. Translating it yields CASSLTPATGASSYEQYF. J is TRBJ2-7 and V is TRBV5-1; a possible D gene is TRBD1 (6 bases). The CDR3 is 18 amino acids. V dropped 1 base and J dropped 0 bases, with 20 bases sitting between them. CDR1 SGHRS and CDR2 YFSETQ come from the germline V gene.

The chain has TRBV9 and TRBJ2-1; TRBD1 aligns across 7 bases. Germline V CDR1 and CDR2: SGDLS, YYNGEE. The ends lost 2 bases at V and 6 bases at J; junction bases unmatched: 5. CDR3 length: 14 amino acids. CDR3 in amino acids: CASSVGQALNEQFF. DNA of the CDR3: TGTGCCAGCAGCGTCGGACAGGCCCTCAATGAGCAGTTCTTC.

The table lists this clonotype with many counts. The V and J genes are TRBV7-3 and TRBJ2-7; the D gene is possibly TRBD1 (6 bases). V dropped 3 bases and J dropped 3 bases, with 12 bases sitting between them. Germline loops: CDR1 SGHTA, CDR2 FQGTGA. The CDR3 spans 14 residues. The CDR3 DNA is TGTGCCAGCAGCTTGGCAGGGGAGAACTACGAGCAGTACTTC. Translation: CASSLAGENYEQYF.

This clonotype was seen more than once but under ten times. The chain joins TRBV12-3 or TRBV12-4 to TRBJ2-1; 15 bases map to TRBD2. This CDR3 is 16 amino acids long. The V and J ends lost 5 bases and 7 bases, in that order; junction bases with no gene match: 6. CDR3 bases: TGTGCCAGCAGTCGACGGACTAGCGGGAGGGTGAATGAGCAGTTCTTC. Residues: CASSRRTSGRVNEQFF.

The chain recombines TRBV4-3 with TRBJ2-5, with D possibly being TRBD1 (5 bases). This CDR3 spans 14 amino acids. CDR1 is LGHNA, CDR2 YSLEER, per germline. V gave up 0 bases and J gave up 3 bases, with 8 bases separating them. This chain's CDR3 is CASSQDREEETQYF. For the CDR3, the DNA is TGCGCCAGCAGCCAAGACAGGGAAGAAGAGACCCAGTACTTC.

This chain uses TRBV5-1 with TRBJ2-1; the D gene is possibly TRBD2 (5 bases). Trimming shortened V by 2 bases and J by 4 bases, and 7 bases separated the two germline ends. CDR1 is SGHRS, CDR2 YFSETQ, per germline. This CDR3 comprises 13 residues. The CDR3 nucleotides are TGCGCCAGCAGCTTTGGCGGGTACAATGAGCAGTTCTTC. It yields the protein CASSFGGYNEQFF.

V usage is TRBV20-1 and J usage is TRBJ1-1; no firm D call. Germline CDR1 reads DFQATT; CDR2 reads SNEGSKA (reference sequence). V lost 0 bases and J lost 3, with 17 bases in between. CDR3 length: 16 amino acids. The CDR3 nucleotides read TGCAGTGCTAGAGAGACGGGTAAGGGATTTCACACTGAAGCTTTCTTT. This sequence encodes CSARETGKGFHTEAFF.

This clonotype came up many times. The chain couples TRBV12-3 or TRBV12-4 to TRBJ2-7; D gene unclear. The CDR3 has 18 amino acids. V lost 4 bases and J 1 base, leaving 23 bases between the germline ends. CDR3 in DNA: TGTGCCAGCAGTTCAACTGAAAGGATACTTTCCTCATCCTACGAGCAGTACTTC. This translates into CASSSTERILSSSYEQYF.

This clonotype was found many times. This chain links TRBV20-1 with TRBJ2-7; D is possibly TRBD2 (6 bases). The CDR3 is 13 amino acids. Trimming left V 1 base short and J 3 bases short, with 10 bases between. Germline V gene lookup returns CDR1 DFQATT and CDR2 SNEGSKA (reference sequence). This CDR3 is CSARGRDFYEQYF. In DNA, the CDR3 is TGCAGTGCTAGAGGGCGGGACTTCTACGAGCAGTACTTC.

The chain combines TRBV6-2 or TRBV6-3 with TRBJ2-3, with TRBD2 matching over 11 bases. Germline values: CDR1 MNHEY, CDR2 SVGEGT. After removal of 7 bases from V and 0 bases from J, the junction contained 9 bases not matched to a gene. The CDR3 is 17 amino acids. The CDR3: CASTRYRTSGSTDTQYF. CDR3 nucleotide sequence: TGTGCCAGCACTCGGTACAGGACTAGCGGGAGCACAGATACGCAGTATTTT.

This clonotype showed up just a few times. This chain connects TRBV20-1 to TRBJ2-1; D is unresolved. V lost 3 bases and J 8 bases, leaving 11 bases between the germline ends. CDR3 length: 12 residues. Germline V CDR1 and CDR2: DFQATT, SNEGSKA (reference sequence). The CDR3: CSASPAVHEQFF. The CDR3 bases are TGCAGTGCTAGTCCGGCTGTCCATGAGCAGTTCTTC.

This clonotype showed up just a few times. The genes are TRBV5-1 and TRBJ2-5, with TRBD1 matching over 7 bases. CDR1 is SGHRS, CDR2 YFSETQ, per germline. The V segment lost 4 bases and the J segment 4 bases; nucleotides outside the gene matches: 13. CDR3 length: 16 amino acids. The CDR3 reads CASSLDRANGRETQYF. The DNA of the CDR3 is TGCGCCAGCAGCCTCGACAGGGCGAATGGAAGAGAGACCCAGTACTTC.

This clonotype was counted at least ten times. V gene TRBV5-6 combines with J gene TRBJ2-7; maybe TRBD1 (6 bases). The CDR3 spans 15 residues. Germline V lookup: CDR1 SGHDT, CDR2 YYEEEE. V was pared by 2 bases and J by 7 bases, with 19 bases between. DNA for the CDR3: TGTGCCAGCAGCTTTTTGGGGACACAGGAGAAGGAGCAGTACTTC. Its translation is CASSFLGTQEKEQYF.

The V call is TRBV28, the J call TRBJ1-5; D is unresolved. Trimming removed 6 bases at V and 1 base at J, with 4 bases between. CDR3 length equals 12 residues. From germline, CDR1 is MDHEN and CDR2 SYDVKM. The CDR3 sequence: CASRESNQPQHF. The CDR3 DNA is TGTGCCAGCAGAGAAAGCAATCAGCCCCAGCATTTT.

The table lists this clonotype with many counts. The gene calls are TRBV5-4 and TRBJ2-1; no definite D call. The CDR3 covers 14 residues. Looked up from germline, CDR1 is SGHNT and CDR2 is YYREEE (reference sequence). V was clipped by 0 bases and J by 13 bases, with 17 bases between them. CDR3 in amino acids: CASSLAYASSPQFF. Written as DNA, the CDR3 is TGTGCCAGCAGCTTGGCCTATGCTTCATCCCCCCAGTTCTTC.

J is TRBJ2-5 and V is TRBV7-2, with D hard to call. The CDR3 is made up of 14 amino acids. In germline, CDR1 is SGHTA, CDR2 FQGNSA. V was cut by 8 bases and J by 1 base, with 14 bases left in between. The CDR3 nucleotides are TGTGCCAGCGGAGCGAAATACGGCCAAGAGACCCAGTACTTC. Residues: CASGAKYGQETQYF.

There are many counts of this clonotype. This rearrangement joins TRBV18 to TRBJ2-1; 12 bases align to TRBD2. The CDR3 runs 17 residues. The germline CDR1 and CDR2 sequences are KGHSH and LQKENI. The V segment lost 4 bases and the J segment 4 bases; nucleotides outside the gene matches: 8. In DNA form, the CDR3 reads TGTGCCAGCTCACAACCACTAGCGGGAGGAGCATACAATGAGCAGTTCTTC. Its protein is CASSQPLAGGAYNEQFF.

This clonotype has only a few counts. V usage is TRBV19 and J usage is TRBJ1-5; no clear D gene. Germline V gene data show CDR1 as LNHDA and CDR2 as SQIVND (reference sequence). The CDR3 spans 14 residues. Trimming stripped 8 bases from V and 6 bases from J, with 17 bases between. The CDR3 DNA follows: TGTGCCAGTCGGCCCGGGAGAGGTGCTCAGCCCCAGCATTTT. Its protein is CASRPGRGAQPQHF.

The chain has TRBV7-3 and TRBJ2-1; TRBD2 aligns across 9 bases. This CDR3 is 17 amino acids long. CDR1 and CDR2 from the germline V gene are SGHTA and FQGTGA. J was trimmed by 8 bases and V by 5 bases; bases with no gene match: 16. CDR3 sequence reads: CASSATGPRRGGDEQFF. DNA of the CDR3: TGTGCCAGCAGCGCCACGGGCCCGCGGCGGGGGGGGGATGAGCAGTTCTTC.

The chain carries TRBV7-9 and TRBJ2-3; TRBD2 agrees at 8 bases. Germline V gene sequence: CDR1 SEHNR, CDR2 FQNEAQ (reference sequence). The CDR3 is 15 residues long. Trimming at V came to 5 bases and at J to 3 bases, leaving 7 bases not matched to a gene. As DNA, the CDR3 is TGTGCCAGCAGCCCCAGCGGGAGAGTAACAGATACGCAGTATTTT. Translation gives CASSPSGRVTDTQYF.

This clonotype has a count of ten or more. The chain is built from TRBV25-1 and TRBJ2-7, with 10 bases fitting TRBD1. Looked up from germline, CDR1 is MGHDK and CDR2 is SYGVNS. J gave up 5 bases and V 8 bases, and 6 bases lay outside the gene matches. This CDR3 region has 13 residues. The DNA for the CDR3 is TGTGCCAGCCTTGGGACAGGGGAGAACGAGCAGTACTTC. It translates to CASLGTGENEQYF.

This clonotype was counted only a few times. The chain recombines TRBV18 with TRBJ2-5; D tentatively reads TRBD1 or TRBD2 (5 bases each). Per the germline V gene, CDR1 is KGHSH and CDR2 is LQKENI. The CDR3 runs 14 residues. Deletions cut 6 bases from V and 1 base from J, with 12 bases between. For the CDR3, the DNA is TGTGCCAGCTCTCCCCGGGACGGCCAAGAGACCCAGTACTTC. It yields the protein CASSPRDGQETQYF.

This clonotype came up once. The rearrangement uses TRBV18 and TRBJ1-3; 10 positions match TRBD1. This CDR3 has 17 amino acids. J lost 0 bases, V lost 2 bases, and 4 bases had no gene match. The germline V gene has CDR1 KGHSH and CDR2 LQKENI. As DNA, the CDR3 is TGTGCCAGCTCACCAGGGACAGGGGCGCTCTCTGGAAACACCATATATTTT. This gives the protein CASSPGTGALSGNTIYF.

The sample holds many counts of this clonotype. The V gene is TRBV7-2, the J gene TRBJ1-2, with D perhaps TRBD1 (6 bases). The CDR3 runs 12 residues. Germline values: CDR1 SGHTA, CDR2 FQGNSA. V was pared by 2 bases and J by 7 bases, with 8 bases between. In DNA form, the CDR3 reads TGTGCCAGCAGCTTACAGGGGTTTGGCTACACCTTC. Amino acid sequence: CASSLQGFGYTF.

This clonotype was seen a few times. V is TRBV20-1 and J is TRBJ2-3; D unclear. There are 11 residues in the CDR3. Trimming pared 3 bases from V and 6 bases from J, leaving 7 bases between. Per germline, CDR1 DFQATT and CDR2 SNEGSKA (reference sequence). CDR3 sequence reads: CSASLGDTQYF. The CDR3, as DNA: TGCAGTGCTAGTTTGGGGGATACGCAGTATTTT.

This clonotype has ten or more counts. V is TRBV20-1 and J is TRBJ2-5; D gene ambiguous. CDR1 is DFQATT, CDR2 SNEGSKA, per germline (reference sequence). This CDR3 has 12 amino acids. Trimming stripped 4 bases from V and 1 base from J, with 7 bases between. The CDR3 is CSATQFQETQYF. CDR3 DNA: TGCAGTGCTACCCAGTTCCAAGAGACCCAGTACTTC.

This clonotype was counted many times. The rearrangement links TRBV20-1 to TRBJ2-3, with TRBD2 matching 8 bases. This CDR3 has 14 amino acids. The J segment lost 3 bases and the V segment lost 1 base, leaving 3 bases of the junction unmatched. Germline V gene sequence: CDR1 DFQATT, CDR2 SNEGSKA (reference sequence). The CDR3 region is CSARAAGETDTQYF. CDR3 in DNA: TGCAGTGCTAGAGCAGCGGGAGAAACAGATACGCAGTATTTT.